Following are 3 T cell receptor beta chains from one sample sequenced in a study of cytotoxic CD8 clonotypes in ibrutinib-treated CLL. The data were produced by immunoSEQ multiplex PCR, yet TCRdb's version contains in-frame clones alone and is incomplete. In the table there are about 140,000 clones, 91% of which are singletons. The specimen was PBMCs, collected after 12 months of ibrutinib treatment. The receptor source for this set is a human donor with chronic lymphocytic leukemia.

The rearrangement links TRBV7-9 to TRBJ2-7; D is ambiguous. V lost 6 bases and J 2 bases, leaving 11 bases between the germline ends. Germline loops: CDR1 SEHNR, CDR2 FQNEAQ (reference sequence). The CDR3 spans 13 residues. The chain's CDR3 is CASRSGPPYEQYF. DNA for the CDR3: TGTGCCAGCAGGTCGGGCCCCCCCTACGAGCAGTACTTC.

The chain is built from TRBV4-1 and TRBJ1-2, with D maybe TRBD1 (6 bases). Trimming pared 1 base from V and 2 bases from J, leaving 14 bases between. Germline V gene data show CDR1 as MGHRA and CDR2 as YSYEKL. There are 16 residues in the CDR3. CDR3 protein: CASSQVGRDTNYGYTF. CDR3 nucleotides: TGCGCCAGCAGCCAAGTTGGACGGGACACAAACTATGGCTACACCTTC.

V usage is TRBV18 and J usage is TRBJ2-3; 7 bases are shared with TRBD1. The CDR3 contains 18 residues. V lost 0 bases and J lost 2; bases outside the gene matches: 11. Germline V CDR1 and CDR2: KGHSH, LQKENI. The CDR3 region has the DNA TGTGCCAGCTCACCACCGAAGGTGAGACAGGGTATCACAGATACGCAGTATTTT. Protein product: CASSPPKVRQGITDTQYF.